The rows below give T cell receptor beta chains drawn from one sample of a study of T cell clonotyping in hematopoietic cell transplantation. Clones were sequenced by immunoSEQ multiplex PCR, and TCRdb holds only the in-frame ones, with some missing. The table has roughly 30,000 clones, approximately 90% seen once. Material: PBMCs, obtained 100 days after allogeneic stem cell transplant. These receptors were obtained from a female patient between 50 and 60 years old who had an allogeneic stem cell transplant from a related donor, so the T cells may come from the graft donor. Some clones in this sample may be carry-over from other donors' samples. CDR3s include the opening cysteine and the closing phenylalanine or tryptophan. Each record gives: V gene, J gene, D gene, clone size, CDR3 DNA, CDR3 protein. D genes are given only for firm matches. The listing skips clone size in some rows; elsewhere it reads once, few, many or a size class.

v_gene: TRBV5-6
j_gene: TRBJ1-5
d_gene: -
abundance: once
CDR3nt: TGTGCCAGCAGCTCCGCAGATCAGCCCCAGCATTTT
CDR3aa: CASSSADQPQHF

v_gene: TRBV19
j_gene: TRBJ2-7
d_gene: TRBD1
abundance: -
CDR3nt: TGTGCCAGCAGTAGGAGGACAGGGATTTACGAGCAGTACTTC
CDR3aa: CASSRRTGIYEQYF

v_gene: TRBV19
j_gene: TRBJ2-3
d_gene: -
abundance: -
CDR3nt: TGTGCCAGTAGTAGCACAGACAGAGATACGCAGTATTTT
CDR3aa: CASSSTDRDTQYF

v_gene: TRBV7-8
j_gene: TRBJ2-2
d_gene: -
abundance: -
CDR3nt: TGTGCCAGCAGCTTAATAGGCAGGTCTAATACCGGGGAGCTGTTTTTT
CDR3aa: CASSLIGRSNTGELFF

v_gene: TRBV6-5
j_gene: TRBJ1-1
d_gene: -
abundance: -
CDR3nt: TGTGCCAGCAGTTACTCGGAGGGCGCAGGGACTGAAGCTTTCTTT
CDR3aa: CASSYSEGAGTEAFF

v_gene: TRBV6-6
j_gene: TRBJ1-6
d_gene: TRBD1
abundance: few
CDR3nt: TGTGCCAGCAGTCTAGACAGGGACTATTCACCCCTCCACTTT
CDR3aa: CASSLDRDYSPLHF

v_gene: TRBV2
j_gene: TRBJ2-3
d_gene: -
abundance: -
CDR3nt: TGTGCCAGCAGTGTTACAGCGGGTTGGGGCGATACGCAGTATTTT
CDR3aa: CASSVTAGWGDTQYF

v_gene: TRBV5-1
j_gene: TRBJ2-1
d_gene: TRBD1
abundance: -
CDR3nt: TGCGCCAGCAGCTCCGGACAGGGGCCGGGGAGTGAGCAGTTCTTC
CDR3aa: CASSSGQGPGSEQFF

v_gene: TRBV10-3
j_gene: TRBJ1-2
d_gene: TRBD1
abundance: -
CDR3nt: TGTGCCGCCTATCGCGTCGGACAGGGGGACTATGGCTACACCTTC
CDR3aa: CAAYRVGQGDYGYTF

v_gene: TRBV29-1
j_gene: TRBJ2-1
d_gene: -
abundance: -
CDR3nt: TGCAGCGTCCACCCGGGACAACGATACAATGAGCAGTTCTTC
CDR3aa: CSVHPGQRYNEQFF

v_gene: TRBV30
j_gene: TRBJ1-1
d_gene: -
abundance: -
CDR3nt: TGTGCCTCATCCCGCCCGGGGACCACTGAAGCTTTCTTT
CDR3aa: CASSRPGTTEAFF

v_gene: TRBV25-1
j_gene: TRBJ2-2
d_gene: TRBD1
abundance: -
CDR3nt: TGTGCCAGCAGGCAGGACAGGGCCGGCACCGGGGAGCTGTTTTTT
CDR3aa: CASRQDRAGTGELFF

v_gene: TRBV27
j_gene: TRBJ1-2
d_gene: TRBD1
abundance: -
CDR3nt: TGTGCCAGCAGTTTTATTGGGACAGGCTATATATCCTATGGCTACACCTTC
CDR3aa: CASSFIGTGYISYGYTF

v_gene: TRBV6-6
j_gene: TRBJ1-2
d_gene: -
abundance: -
CDR3nt: TGTGCCAGCAGGAGTACGAACAGGGAATGGTATGGCTACACCTTC
CDR3aa: CASRSTNREWYGYTF

v_gene: TRBV19
j_gene: TRBJ2-1
d_gene: -
abundance: once
CDR3nt: TGTGCCAGCAGTCCACTCCCGGGACAAAGATGGTATGAGCAGTTCTTC
CDR3aa: CASSPLPGQRWYEQFF

v_gene: TRBV30
j_gene: TRBJ1-1
d_gene: -
abundance: -
CDR3nt: TGTGCCTGGAGTGTGAGGTACACTGAAGCTTTCTTT
CDR3aa: CAWSVRYTEAFF

v_gene: TRBV6-5
j_gene: TRBJ1-1
d_gene: -
abundance: -
CDR3nt: TGTGCCAGCAGTTACTTTTTAAAGTCCCTCAACACTGAAGCTTTCTTT
CDR3aa: CASSYFLKSLNTEAFF

v_gene: TRBV7-9
j_gene: TRBJ2-7
d_gene: TRBD1
abundance: -
CDR3nt: TGTGCCAGCAGCTTAACAGGGGGCATCGGGGAGCAGTACTTC
CDR3aa: CASSLTGGIGEQYF

v_gene: TRBV4-1
j_gene: TRBJ2-7
d_gene: -
abundance: -
CDR3nt: TGCGCCAGCAGCCAAGCCCTCAACGGGGCAGCTTACGAGCAGTACTTC
CDR3aa: CASSQALNGAAYEQYF

v_gene: TRBV2
j_gene: TRBJ2-5
d_gene: TRBD2
abundance: -
CDR3nt: TGTGCCAGCAGTCGTCTTAGCGGGGGGCAAGAGACCCAGTACTTC
CDR3aa: CASSRLSGGQETQYF

v_gene: TRBV9
j_gene: TRBJ2-3
d_gene: -
abundance: -
CDR3nt: TGTGCCAGCAGCGTAGCCAGCGATACGCAGTATTTT
CDR3aa: CASSVASDTQYF

v_gene: TRBV5-1
j_gene: TRBJ2-7
d_gene: -
abundance: once
CDR3nt: TGCGCCAGCAGCTTGGAGGGGACATACTCCTACGAGCAGTACTTC
CDR3aa: CASSLEGTYSYEQYF

v_gene: TRBV14
j_gene: TRBJ2-7
d_gene: -
abundance: -
CDR3nt: TGTGCCAGCAGCCAAGATGGGGGAAATAACTTCTACGAGCAGTACTTC
CDR3aa: CASSQDGGNNFYEQYF

v_gene: TRBV19
j_gene: TRBJ2-1
d_gene: -
abundance: -
CDR3nt: TGTGCCAGTAGCTACGGACAGTTTAGCTACAATGAGCAGTTCTTC
CDR3aa: CASSYGQFSYNEQFF

v_gene: TRBV2
j_gene: TRBJ2-2
d_gene: -
abundance: -
CDR3nt: TGTGCCAGCAGCCCGACGATGGGGACCGGGGAGCTGTTTTTT
CDR3aa: CASSPTMGTGELFF

v_gene: TRBV2
j_gene: TRBJ1-2
d_gene: -
abundance: -
CDR3nt: TGTGCCAGCAGTGCCCAGGTTCCGAGAGCTAACTATGGCTACACCTTC
CDR3aa: CASSAQVPRANYGYTF

v_gene: TRBV10-1
j_gene: TRBJ1-5
d_gene: -
abundance: -
CDR3nt: TGCGCCAGCAGTACAAGTCCGGTTCAGCCCCAGCATTTT
CDR3aa: CASSTSPVQPQHF

v_gene: TRBV27
j_gene: TRBJ2-1
d_gene: TRBD1
abundance: -
CDR3nt: TGTGCCAGCAGTTGGGGACAGGGAAGGGACAATGAGCAGTTCTTC
CDR3aa: CASSWGQGRDNEQFF